The source of this T cell receptor beta chain is a study of regulatory T cells in long-lasting Graves disease. V dropped 4 bases and J dropped 0 bases, with 9 bases sitting between them. CDR1 and CDR2 (germline): SQVTM, ANQGSEA. The CDR3 is 13 residues long. Time point: newly diagnosed GD, antithyroid drugs for less than 3 months. Making the TCR library involved RNA that had been extracted from PBMCs. The TCR beta library used iRepertoire HTBI primers with Arm-PCR amplification of CDR3. Per the authors' pipeline: Some 57 TRBV and about 15 TRBJ segments were identified across samples. TCRdb processed the multiplex PCR reads anew with MiXCR; each CDR3 protein has one entry. TCRdb's processing, not the authors', yielded these V and J calls. This table has a few hundred thousand distinct CDR3 sequences, 15% to 20% appearing once. These records were also assigned to another study, of T cells in Graves' hyperthyroidism and ophthalmopathy.

The sequence was collected from a woman between 18 and 29 years old with Graves disease. The sequencing used peripheral blood mononuclear cells (PBMCs), collected at new diagnosis, from a patient treated with antithyroid drugs. This chain joins TRBV29-1 and TRBJ1-1; D gene uncertain. The CDR3 nucleotides are TGCAGCGTTGTGGTCGCGATGAACACTGAAGCTTTCTTT. It translates to CSVVVAMNTEAFF. Together with reference TRBV29-1 and TRBJ1-1, the CDR3 gives the full variable domain: SAVISQKPSRDICQRGTSLTIQCQVDSQVTMMFWYRQQPGQSLTLIATANQGSEATYESGFVIDKFPISRPNLTFSTLTVSNMSPEDSSIYLCSVVVAMNTEAFFGQGTRLTVV.